This T cell receptor (beta chain) derives from a study of molecular identifiers for immune sequencing clone quantification. About the study: Replicates partitioned RNA from around 18,000 or 91,000 naive CD8 cells into five parts, sequencing four.

Study outcomes and limitations: Effector cells had over 99% of their molecules in clones above 20 RNA copies, while naive cells had under 1%. The sizes of highly expanded clones could be underestimated when identical TCR molecules share a barcode.

One entry per CDR3 protein, called by TCRdb with MiXCR from the PCR reads. The table lists fewer than 70,000 distinct CDR3 sequences, 18% of them singletons. This clonotype was detected many times. Antigen specificity is unknown. The J segment lost 0 bases and the V segment lost 2 bases, leaving 4 bases of the junction unmatched. Per the germline V gene, CDR1 is ENHRY and CDR2 is SYGVKD. The CDR3 is made up of 16 amino acids. Naive CD8 library inputs spanned 20,000 to 1,000,000 sorted cells and 10%, 30% or 50% RNA. The chain has TRBV10-3 and TRBJ2-3, with 8 bases matching TRBD2. The receptor's source is a human donor in good health. Some libraries in this study had Jurkat cell RNA spiked in. Sequenced input: naive CD8+ T cells from blood, with Jurkat cell RNA spiked in. Documented subset: FACS-sorted CD8+CD4-CCR7+CD45RA+ naive T cells. In nucleotides, the CDR3 is TGTGCCATCAGTGAGGGTAGCGGGATTAGCACAGATACGCAGTATTTT. Translation gives CAISEGSGISTDTQYF.